These 28 T cell receptor beta chains share one sample of origin, sequenced in a study of blood T cell repertoires in COVID-19. Assay used: immunoSEQ multiplex PCR; TCRdb lists only in-frame clones, some missing. This table has over 130,000 clones, roughly 88% appearing once. The sample consisted of peripheral blood. The receptor source for this set is a human donor in a cohort sampled during active COVID-19.

V usage is TRBV5-5 and J usage is TRBJ2-3; the D gene is possibly TRBD2 (5 bases). The CDR3 runs to 16 residues. Trimming pared 1 base from V and 3 bases from J, leaving 15 bases between. Germline CDR1 is SGHKS and CDR2 is YYEKEE (reference sequence). The CDR3 nucleotides are TGTGCCAGCAGCTTGAGGTGGCAAGGAGGAACAGATACGCAGTATTTT. Its protein is CASSLRWQGGTDTQYF.

V is TRBV9 and J is TRBJ1-5, with TRBD1 identical over 8 bases. V dropped 3 bases and J dropped 6; count of bases not matched to a gene: 2. CDR3 size: 13 residues. Looked up from germline, CDR1 is SGDLS and CDR2 is YYNGEE. The CDR3 nucleotides read TGTGCCAGCAGCGGAACAGGGGGTCAGCCCCAGCATTTT. This encodes CASSGTGGQPQHF.

This chain joins TRBV6-2 or TRBV6-3 and TRBJ1-5, with D uncertain. The CDR3 loop spans 14 amino acids. Germline V gene sequence: CDR1 MNHEY, CDR2 SVGEGT. V gave up 4 bases and J gave up 0 bases, with 7 bases separating them. DNA of the CDR3: TGTGCCAGCAGTTTCGGAGCTAGCAATCAGCCCCAGCATTTT. Translation gives CASSFGASNQPQHF.

This clone was seen a few times. The chain joins TRBV5-6 to TRBJ2-5; 7 bases line up with TRBD1. With V trimmed by 3 bases and J by 3 bases, 2 bases remained unmatched. This CDR3 is built from 13 residues. Germline values: CDR1 SGHDT, CDR2 YYEEEE. DNA for the CDR3: TGTGCCAGCAGCTGGGGGACAGAAGAGACCCAGTACTTC. Translated: CASSWGTEETQYF.

This chain links TRBV24-1 with TRBJ2-1, with a possible D match to TRBD2 (6 bases). The germline CDR1 and CDR2 sequences are KGHDR and SFDVKD. The CDR3 is 18 amino acids. The germline V and J ends were trimmed by 4 bases and 7 bases, with 25 bases remaining between them. CDR3 protein: CATSESGRQKGLENEQFF. DNA of the CDR3: TGTGCCACCAGTGAGTCAGGCAGGCAGAAGGGACTGGAAAATGAGCAGTTCTTC.

V usage is TRBV29-1 and J usage is TRBJ1-1; D ambiguous. V lost 5 bases, J lost 4 bases, and 14 bases lay in between. CDR3 size: 13 residues. Germline V gene sequence: CDR1 SQVTM, CDR2 ANQGSEA. This CDR3 reads CSVLASPGTEAFF. For the CDR3, the DNA is TGCAGCGTTTTGGCCTCCCCGGGCACTGAAGCTTTCTTT.

V is TRBV6-5 and J is TRBJ2-1, with TRBD2 matching over 9 bases. Germline V gives CDR1 MNHEY, CDR2 SVGAGI. CDR3 length: 15 residues. The V gene end was trimmed by 5 bases and the J gene end by 4 bases; junction bases not matched to a gene: 6. CDR3 bases: TGTGCCAGCAGTCCATTAGCGGGGGCTTACAATGAGCAGTTCTTC. Translated, it gives CASSPLAGAYNEQFF.

This clone has only a few counts. The chain joins TRBV7-8 to TRBJ1-5, with 12 bases lining up with TRBD1. The V and J ends lost 5 bases and 6 bases, in that order; junction bases with no gene match: 5. The CDR3 has 15 residues. The germline gives CDR1 SGHVS, CDR2 FQNEAQ. CDR3 in DNA: TGTGCCAGCAGCCGGGGACAGGGGGCAGGTCAGCCCCAGCATTTT. Encoded protein: CASSRGQGAGQPQHF.

This chain connects TRBV7-6 to TRBJ2-5, with D maybe TRBD2 (5 bases). CDR3 length equals 13 residues. The ends were cut back, 1 base at V and 3 bases at J, with 6 bases in the middle. In germline, CDR1 is SGHVS, CDR2 FNYEAQ. CDR3: CASSLVGEETQYF. In DNA form, the CDR3 reads TGTGCCAGCAGCTTAGTCGGGGAAGAGACCCAGTACTTC. Drawing the rest from reference TRBV7-6 and TRBJ2-5, the complete variable domain is GAGVSQSPRYKVTKRGQDVALRCDPISGHVSLYWYRQALGQGPEFLTYFNYEAQQDKSGLPNDRFSAERPEGSISTLTIQRTEQRDSAMYRCASSLVGEETQYFGPGTRLLVL.

In its sample, this clone was seen once. The chain employs TRBV19 and TRBJ1-5; 10 nucleotides align to TRBD1. V shed 7 bases, J shed 0 bases, and the junction held 6 bases outside the gene matches. The CDR3 sequence is 16 residues long. Germline V gene sequence: CDR1 LNHDA, CDR2 SQIVND (reference sequence). The CDR3 protein is CASIGTGAYSNQPQHF. In DNA form, the CDR3 reads TGTGCCAGTATTGGGACAGGGGCTTATAGCAATCAGCCCCAGCATTTT.

The chain has TRBV7-9 and TRBJ1-2, with D tentatively TRBD1 (5 bases). CDR1 is SEHNR and CDR2 is FQNEAQ in the germline V gene (reference sequence). The CDR3 runs to 13 residues. V was shortened by 5 bases and J by 3 bases, with 10 bases between the two germline ends. CDR3 region: CASSQTVYYGYTF. CDR3 DNA: TGTGCCAGCAGCCAGACAGTTTACTATGGCTACACCTTC. The full variable domain, its missing parts supplied by reference TRBV7-9 and TRBJ1-2, is DTGVSQNPRHKITKRGQNVTFRCDPISEHNRLYWYRQTLGQGPEFLTYFQNEAQLEKSRLLSDRFSAERPKGSFSTLEIQRTEQGDSAMYLCASSQTVYYGYTFGSGTRLTVV.

The rearrangement joins TRBV19 to TRBJ1-5; D remains unclear. The CDR3 consists of 12 residues. The germline V and J ends were trimmed by 8 bases and 0 bases, with 5 bases remaining between them. Germline values: CDR1 LNHDA, CDR2 SQIVND (reference sequence). The CDR3 loop is CASRGSNQPQHF. The CDR3 nucleotides read TGTGCCAGTCGGGGTAGCAATCAGCCCCAGCATTTT. Together with reference TRBV19 and TRBJ1-5, the CDR3 gives the full variable domain: DGGITQSPKYLFRKEGQNVTLSCEQNLNHDAMYWYRQDPGQGLRLIYYSQIVNDFQKGDIAEGYSVSREKKESFPLTVTSAQKNPTAFYLCASRGSNQPQHFGDGTRLSIL.

The rearrangement uses TRBV12-5 and TRBJ2-3; 10 bases align to TRBD2. The V segment lost 3 bases and the J segment 0 bases; nucleotides outside the gene matches: 3. Germline loops: CDR1 LGHNT, CDR2 FRNRAP. The CDR3 length is 16 residues. The CDR3: CASGLRTSGSTDTQYF. The CDR3, as DNA: TGTGCTAGTGGTTTACGGACTAGCGGTAGCACAGATACGCAGTATTTT.

The rearrangement uses TRBV12-1 and TRBJ2-7; the D call of TRBD1 is as the table states it, not checked on the DNA. TRBV12-1 is listed as a pseudogene. This CDR3 spans 15 amino acids. For the CDR3, the DNA is TGTGCCAGCAGCTTTACAGGGTCCCCCCCTATCGAGCAGTACTTC. Its translation: CASSFTGSPPIEQYF.

This sequence joins TRBV5-8 and TRBJ2-1, with 9 bases identical to TRBD2. CDR1 SGHTS and CDR2 YDEGEE come from the germline V gene. The CDR3 runs to 15 residues. Trimming at V came to 1 base and at J to 9 bases, leaving 8 bases not matched to a gene. The CDR3 sequence is CASSLRLAGFIEQFF. CDR3 DNA: TGTGCCAGCAGCTTGAGGCTAGCGGGGTTCATTGAGCAGTTCTTC.

V is TRBV7-9 and J is TRBJ1-1, with a tentative D call TRBD1 (6 bases). The germline CDR1 and CDR2 sequences are SEHNR and FQNEAQ (reference sequence). V lost 1 base and J 1 base, leaving 10 bases between the germline ends. The CDR3 spans 15 residues. The CDR3 DNA follows: TGTGCCAGCAGCTTAGGACAGACAGGGAACACTGAAGCTTTCTTT. This encodes CASSLGQTGNTEAFF.

V and J are TRBV5-1 and TRBJ2-7; maybe TRBD2 (5 bases). Trimming pared 5 bases from V and 0 bases from J, leaving 6 bases between. This CDR3 has 12 residues. Germline CDR1 is SGHRS and CDR2 is YFSETQ. The CDR3 bases are TGCGCCAGCAGGGGGAGCTCCTACGAGCAGTACTTC. It is translated as CASRGSSYEQYF.

The chain employs TRBV6-5 and TRBJ1-1, with D unclear. With 6 bases removed from V and 1 base from J, the gap between germline ends came to 12 bases. This CDR3 has 14 amino acids. Germline assignment: CDR1 MNHEY and CDR2 SVGAGI. The CDR3 is CASSRVAANTEAFF. In nucleotides, the CDR3 is TGTGCCAGCAGCCGGGTGGCAGCGAACACTGAAGCTTTCTTT.

This clone was recorded once. V usage is TRBV18 and J usage is TRBJ1-5, with 8 bases that match TRBD1. Germline loops: CDR1 KGHSH, CDR2 LQKENI. The CDR3 totals 16 residues. Unmatched junction bases numbered 8, after V lost 1 base and J lost 6 bases. CDR3 protein: CASSPQGQGGGQPQHF. As DNA, the CDR3 is TGTGCCAGCTCACCACAAGGACAGGGAGGAGGTCAGCCCCAGCATTTT.

The chain recombines TRBV25-1 with TRBJ1-6; 11 positions agree with TRBD1. The V segment lost 10 bases and the J segment 6 bases; nucleotides outside the gene matches: 5. The CDR3 is made up of 14 amino acids. Germline CDR1 MGHDK, CDR2 SYGVNS. The CDR3 is CATRTGGFNSPLHF. The CDR3 DNA reads TGTGCCACTCGGACAGGGGGCTTTAATTCACCCCTCCACTTT.

The chain has TRBV25-1 and TRBJ1-1; D may be TRBD1 (5 bases). The CDR3 runs 14 residues. Trimming removed 1 base at V and 8 bases at J, with 14 bases between. The V gene's germline CDR1 is MGHDK and CDR2 SYGVNS. CDR3: CASSESSSGLEAFF. CDR3 sequence (DNA): TGTGCCAGCAGTGAATCCTCTTCGGGACTCGAAGCTTTCTTT.

V and J are TRBV5-4 and TRBJ1-2; D unclear. This CDR3 has 15 amino acids. V lost 0 bases and J lost 7, with 16 bases in between. CDR1 SGHNT and CDR2 YYREEE come from the germline V gene (reference sequence). CDR3 region: CASSLDGRHGPGYTF. CDR3 in DNA: TGTGCCAGCAGCTTGGATGGCAGGCATGGGCCTGGCTACACCTTC. Complete variable domain (other parts from reference TRBV5-4 and TRBJ1-2): ETGVTQSPTHLIKTRGQQVTLRCSSQSGHNTVSWYQQALGQGPQFIFQYYREEENGRGNFPPRFSGLQFPNYSSELNVNALELDDSALYLCASSLDGRHGPGYTFGSGTRLTVV.

V usage is TRBV6-5 and J usage is TRBJ1-1, with TRBD1 identical over 11 bases. CDR3 length equals 14 residues. Germline loops: CDR1 MNHEY, CDR2 SVGAGI. Trimming cost V 7 bases and J 4 bases; bases outside gene matches: 5. CDR3 sequence (DNA): TGTGCCAGCAACTGGGACAGGGGGGGCACTGAAGCTTTCTTT. Its translation is CASNWDRGGTEAFF.

V is TRBV19 and J is TRBJ2-7; 8 positions match TRBD1. Trimming removed 5 bases from V and 1 base from J; junction bases left unmatched: 10. Germline values: CDR1 LNHDA, CDR2 SQIVND (reference sequence). The length of the CDR3 is 16 residues. The CDR3 sequence is CASSHFHRGISYEQYF. In DNA form, the CDR3 reads TGTGCCAGTAGTCATTTTCACAGGGGGATTTCCTACGAGCAGTACTTC.

V gene TRBV5-4 combines with J gene TRBJ2-7, with D tentatively TRBD1 (5 bases). In germline, CDR1 is SGHNT, CDR2 YYREEE (reference sequence). V lost 0 bases, J lost 6 bases, and 10 bases lay in between. The CDR3 contains 13 residues. The CDR3 spells CASSLGGRVEQYF. CDR3 bases: TGTGCCAGCAGCTTGGGGGGCAGGGTCGAGCAGTACTTC.

The chain uses TRBV25-1 and TRBJ2-7; D possibly corresponds to TRBD2 (6 bases). Germline loops: CDR1 MGHDK, CDR2 SYGVNS. Trimming cost V 7 bases and J 6 bases, with 10 bases left between them. The CDR3 runs 11 residues. CDR3 coding DNA: TGTGCCAGCACCTTCGGGGGCGAGCAGTACTTC. This translates into CASTFGGEQYF.

This clone has just one count. CDR3 nucleotides: TGTGCCAGCATGCCCGGGGTAGATACGCAGTATTTT. Translating it yields CASMPGVDTQYF. The genes are TRBV2 and TRBJ2-3; D perhaps matches TRBD2 (5 bases). With 7 bases removed from V and 5 bases from J, the gap between germline ends came to 10 bases. The CDR3 runs 12 residues. Per germline, CDR1 SNHLY and CDR2 FYNNEI.

This clone has just one count. The rearrangement joins TRBV7-8 to TRBJ1-1, with D unresolved. This CDR3 comprises 13 residues. CDR1 and CDR2 from the germline V gene are SGHVS and FQNEAQ. The V and J ends lost 5 bases and 4 bases respectively, with 11 bases between them. The CDR3 protein is CASSPVRATEAFF. Written as DNA, the CDR3 is TGTGCCAGCAGCCCCGTGAGGGCCACTGAAGCTTTCTTT.